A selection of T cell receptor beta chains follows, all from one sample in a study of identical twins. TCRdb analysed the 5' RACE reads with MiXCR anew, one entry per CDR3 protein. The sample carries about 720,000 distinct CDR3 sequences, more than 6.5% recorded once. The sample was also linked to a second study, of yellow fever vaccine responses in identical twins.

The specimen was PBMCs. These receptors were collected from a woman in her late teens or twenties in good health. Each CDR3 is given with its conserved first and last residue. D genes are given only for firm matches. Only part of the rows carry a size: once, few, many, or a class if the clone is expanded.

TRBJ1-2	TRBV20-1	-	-	CSAKEDTVDGYTF	TGCAGTGCTAAAGAAGACACGGTCGATGGCTACACCTTC
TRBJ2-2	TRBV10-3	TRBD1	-	CAISEGDRIANTGELFF	TGTGCCATCAGTGAGGGGGACAGGATAGCGAACACCGGGGAGCTGTTTTTT
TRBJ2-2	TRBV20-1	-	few	CSARAVLLANTGELFF	TGCAGTGCTAGAGCAGTCCTTCTCGCGAACACCGGGGAGCTGTTTTTT
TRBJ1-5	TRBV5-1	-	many	CASSREGNQPQHF	TGCGCCAGCAGCCGGGAGGGCAATCAGCCCCAGCATTTT
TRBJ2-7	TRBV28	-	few	CASSLQLGEQYF	TGTGCCAGCAGTTTACAGTTGGGGGAGCAGTACTTC
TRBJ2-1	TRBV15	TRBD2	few	CATSRTSGRYEQFF	TGTGCCACCAGCCGGACTAGCGGGAGGTATGAGCAGTTCTTC
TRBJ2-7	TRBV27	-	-	CASSLYTPGEQYF	TGTGCCAGCAGTTTATACACCCCGGGGGAGCAGTACTTC
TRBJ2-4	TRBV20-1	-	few	CSARTLDRTVAKNIQYF	TGCAGTGCTAGGACCCTGGACAGAACCGTAGCCAAAAACATTCAGTACTTC
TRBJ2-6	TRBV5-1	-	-	CASSPGQELSGANVLTF	TGCGCCAGCAGCCCAGGTCAGGAGCTCTCTGGGGCCAACGTCCTGACTTTC
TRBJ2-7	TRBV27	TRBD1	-	CASSFVRQGGNEQYF	TGTGCCAGCAGTTTTGTAAGACAGGGTGGAAACGAGCAGTACTTC
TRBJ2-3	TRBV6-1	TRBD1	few	CASSRGQTSSTDTQYF	TGTGCCAGCAGCCGGGGACAGACCTCTAGCACAGATACGCAGTATTTT
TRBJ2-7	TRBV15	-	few	CATGYGGGEYEQYF	TGTGCCACCGGCTACGGAGGGGGAGAGTACGAGCAGTACTTC
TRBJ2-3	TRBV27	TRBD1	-	CASSAPGQGALHSTQYF	TGTGCCAGCAGCGCGCCGGGACAGGGAGCCCTACATTCTACGCAGTATTTT
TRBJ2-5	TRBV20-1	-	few	CSARGGGGGETQYF	TGCAGTGCTAGAGGAGGGGGGGGCGGGGAGACCCAGTACTTC
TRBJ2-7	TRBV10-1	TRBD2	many	CASSADSAGVYEQYF	TGCGCCAGCAGTGCCGATTCAGCGGGAGTCTACGAGCAGTACTTC
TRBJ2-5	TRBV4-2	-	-	CASSQDNREETQYF	TGTGCCAGCAGCCAAGATAATAGGGAAGAGACCCAGTACTTC
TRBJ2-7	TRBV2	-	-	CASSVGSGEQYF	TGTGCCAGCAGTGTAGGGTCCGGCGAGCAGTACTTC
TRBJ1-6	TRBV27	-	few	CASSFPAGNSPLHF	TGTGCCAGCAGTTTTCCTGCGGGTAATTCACCCCTCCACTTT
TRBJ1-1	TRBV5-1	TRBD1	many	CASSLLTGTTEAFF	TGCGCCAGCAGCTTGCTGACAGGGACCACTGAAGCTTTCTTT
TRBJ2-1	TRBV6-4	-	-	CASSDRGEGHNEQFF	TGTGCCAGCAGTGACAGGGGGGAGGGCCACAATGAGCAGTTCTTC
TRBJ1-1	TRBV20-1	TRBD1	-	CSARDQGGTGTEAFF	TGCAGTGCTAGAGATCAGGGGGGTACTGGCACTGAAGCTTTCTTT
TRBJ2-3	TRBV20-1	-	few	CSVWGENTDTQYF	TGCAGTGTTTGGGGGGAAAACACAGATACGCAGTATTTT
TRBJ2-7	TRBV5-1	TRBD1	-	CASSFGQVNLNEQYF	TGCGCCAGCAGCTTTGGACAGGTTAACCTGAACGAGCAGTACTTC
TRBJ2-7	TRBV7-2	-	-	CASSLVGTVTYEQYF	TGTGCCAGCAGCTTAGTAGGGACTGTAACCTACGAGCAGTACTTC
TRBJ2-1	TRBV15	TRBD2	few	CATSREAGIGEQFF	TGTGCCACCAGCAGAGAAGCGGGGATAGGGGAGCAGTTCTTC